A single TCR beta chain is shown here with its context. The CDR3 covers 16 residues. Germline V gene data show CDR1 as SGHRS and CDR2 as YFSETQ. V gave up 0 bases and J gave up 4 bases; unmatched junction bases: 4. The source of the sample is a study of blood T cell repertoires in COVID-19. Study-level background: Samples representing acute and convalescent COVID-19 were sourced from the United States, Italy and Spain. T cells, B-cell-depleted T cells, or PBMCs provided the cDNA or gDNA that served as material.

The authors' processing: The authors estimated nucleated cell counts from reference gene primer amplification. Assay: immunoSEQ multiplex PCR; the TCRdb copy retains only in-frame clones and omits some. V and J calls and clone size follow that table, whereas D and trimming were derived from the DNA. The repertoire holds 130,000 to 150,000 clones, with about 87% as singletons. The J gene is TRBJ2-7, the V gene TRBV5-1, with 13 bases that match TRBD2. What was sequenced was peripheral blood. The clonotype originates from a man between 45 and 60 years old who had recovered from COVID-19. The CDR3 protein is CASSLEGTSGVYEQYF. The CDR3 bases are TGCGCCAGCAGCTTGGAAGGGACTAGCGGGGTATACGAGCAGTACTTC.